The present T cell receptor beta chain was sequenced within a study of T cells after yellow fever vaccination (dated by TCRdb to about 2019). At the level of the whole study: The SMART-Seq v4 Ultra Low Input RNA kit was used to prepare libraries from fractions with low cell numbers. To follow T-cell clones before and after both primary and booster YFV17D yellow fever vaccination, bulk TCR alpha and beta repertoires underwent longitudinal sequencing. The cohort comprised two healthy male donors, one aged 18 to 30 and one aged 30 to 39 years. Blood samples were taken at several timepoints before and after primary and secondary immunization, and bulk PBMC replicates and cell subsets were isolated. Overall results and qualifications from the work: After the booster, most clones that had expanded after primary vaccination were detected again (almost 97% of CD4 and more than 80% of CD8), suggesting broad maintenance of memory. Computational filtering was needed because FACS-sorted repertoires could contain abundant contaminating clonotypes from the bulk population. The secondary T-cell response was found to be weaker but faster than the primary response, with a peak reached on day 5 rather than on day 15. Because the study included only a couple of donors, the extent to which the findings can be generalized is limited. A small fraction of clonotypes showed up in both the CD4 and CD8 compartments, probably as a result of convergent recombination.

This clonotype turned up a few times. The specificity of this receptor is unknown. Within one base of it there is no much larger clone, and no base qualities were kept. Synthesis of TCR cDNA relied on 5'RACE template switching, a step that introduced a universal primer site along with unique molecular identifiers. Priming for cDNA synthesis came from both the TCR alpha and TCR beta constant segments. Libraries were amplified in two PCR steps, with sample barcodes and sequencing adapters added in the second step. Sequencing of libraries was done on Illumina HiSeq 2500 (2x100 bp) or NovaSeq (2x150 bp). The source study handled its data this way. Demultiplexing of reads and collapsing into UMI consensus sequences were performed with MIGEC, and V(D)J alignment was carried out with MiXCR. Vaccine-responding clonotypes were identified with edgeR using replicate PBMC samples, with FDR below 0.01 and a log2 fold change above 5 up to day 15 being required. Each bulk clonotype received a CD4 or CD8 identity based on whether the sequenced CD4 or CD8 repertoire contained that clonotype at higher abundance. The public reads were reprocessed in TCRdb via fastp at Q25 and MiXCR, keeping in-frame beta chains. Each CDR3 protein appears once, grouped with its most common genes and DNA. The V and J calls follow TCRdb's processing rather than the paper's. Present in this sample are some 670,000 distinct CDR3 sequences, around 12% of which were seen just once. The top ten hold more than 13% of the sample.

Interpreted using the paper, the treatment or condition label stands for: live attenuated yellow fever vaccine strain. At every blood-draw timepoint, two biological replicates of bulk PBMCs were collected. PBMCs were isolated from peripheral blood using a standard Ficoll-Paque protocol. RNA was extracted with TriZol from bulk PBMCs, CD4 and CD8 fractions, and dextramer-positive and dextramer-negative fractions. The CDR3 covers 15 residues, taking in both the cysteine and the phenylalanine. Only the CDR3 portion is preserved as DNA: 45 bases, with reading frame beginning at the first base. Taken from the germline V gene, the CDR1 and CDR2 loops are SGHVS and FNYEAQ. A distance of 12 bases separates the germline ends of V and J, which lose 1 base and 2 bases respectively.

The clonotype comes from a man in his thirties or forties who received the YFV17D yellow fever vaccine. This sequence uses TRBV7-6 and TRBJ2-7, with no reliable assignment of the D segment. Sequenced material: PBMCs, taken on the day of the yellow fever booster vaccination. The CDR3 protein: CASSLDPRSTYEQYF. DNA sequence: TGTGCCAGCAGCTTAGATCCGCGTTCGACCTACGAGCAGTACTTC. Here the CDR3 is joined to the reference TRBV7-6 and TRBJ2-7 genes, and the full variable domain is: GAGVSQSPRYKVTKRGQDVALRCDPISGHVSLYWYRQALGQGPEFLTYFNYEAQQDKSGLPNDRFSAERPEGSISTLTIQRTEQRDSAMYRCASSLDPRSTYEQYFGPGTRLTVT.